This T cell receptor beta chain originates from a study of blood T cell repertoires in COVID-19. TCRdb keeps only in-frame clones here, not all; method: immunoSEQ multiplex PCR. The data hold about 140,000 clones, with 87% observed a single time. CDR3 size: 14 residues. Germline V gene lookup returns CDR1 MGHDK and CDR2 SYGVNS. The V gene lost 2 bases and the J gene lost 4 bases, with 11 bases spanning the gap. This receptor was identified in a man aged 45-65 years who had recovered from COVID-19. The sequenced sample was peripheral blood. The chain links TRBV25-1 to TRBJ1-2; possibly TRBD1 for D (5 bases). The CDR3 bases are TGTGCCAGCAGTGAAAGGGGATTACTCTATGGCTACACCTTC. It codes for CASSERGLLYGYTF.